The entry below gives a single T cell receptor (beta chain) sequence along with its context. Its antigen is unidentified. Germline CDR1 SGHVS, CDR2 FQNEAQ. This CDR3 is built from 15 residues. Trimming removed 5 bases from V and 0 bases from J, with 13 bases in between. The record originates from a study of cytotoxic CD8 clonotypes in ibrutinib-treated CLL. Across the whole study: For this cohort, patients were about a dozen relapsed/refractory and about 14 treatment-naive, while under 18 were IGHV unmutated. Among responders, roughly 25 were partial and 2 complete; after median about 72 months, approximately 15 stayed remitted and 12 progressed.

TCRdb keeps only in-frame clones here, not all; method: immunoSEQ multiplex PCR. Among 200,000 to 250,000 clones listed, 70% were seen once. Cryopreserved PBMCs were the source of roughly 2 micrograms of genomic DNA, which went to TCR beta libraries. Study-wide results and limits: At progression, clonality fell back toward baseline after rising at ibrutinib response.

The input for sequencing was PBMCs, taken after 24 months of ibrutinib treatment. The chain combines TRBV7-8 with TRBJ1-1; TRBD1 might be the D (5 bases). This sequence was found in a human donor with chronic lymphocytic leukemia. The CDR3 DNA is TGTGCCAGCAGCCCTCCTTGGGGGATGAACACTGAAGCTTTCTTT. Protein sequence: CASSPPWGMNTEAFF.